This T cell receptor (beta chain) was obtained from a study of tumor and adjacent non-tumor tissue in lung cancer. Study-level findings and limits: Normal lung showed higher cumulative top 100 clone frequency than tumor.

The template was RNA from unsorted bulk tissue. Distant lung tissue was collected more than 3 cm away from the tumor edge. A modified ARM-PCR protocol with three rounds of nested PCR amplified TCRbeta. TCRdb re-analysed the multiplex PCR reads in MiXCR, keeping a single row per CDR3 protein. The profile shows about 110,000 distinct CDR3 sequences, about 61% of them singletons. The germline gives CDR1 SGHAT, CDR2 FQDESV (reference sequence). This CDR3 is 14 amino acids long. This clonotype was observed once. Antigen: not known. One end of the junction fails to match germline, which may point to a read error.

Sequenced material: distant non-tumor lung tissue. This TCR was sampled from a man aged 60-69 years with non-small cell lung cancer. This rearrangement joins TRBV11-1 to TRBJ2-3; the D is unclear. CDR3 sequence: CASSLIGYTDTQYF. The DNA for the CDR3 is TGCGCCAGCAGCTTAATCGGTTACACAGATACGCAGTATTTT.